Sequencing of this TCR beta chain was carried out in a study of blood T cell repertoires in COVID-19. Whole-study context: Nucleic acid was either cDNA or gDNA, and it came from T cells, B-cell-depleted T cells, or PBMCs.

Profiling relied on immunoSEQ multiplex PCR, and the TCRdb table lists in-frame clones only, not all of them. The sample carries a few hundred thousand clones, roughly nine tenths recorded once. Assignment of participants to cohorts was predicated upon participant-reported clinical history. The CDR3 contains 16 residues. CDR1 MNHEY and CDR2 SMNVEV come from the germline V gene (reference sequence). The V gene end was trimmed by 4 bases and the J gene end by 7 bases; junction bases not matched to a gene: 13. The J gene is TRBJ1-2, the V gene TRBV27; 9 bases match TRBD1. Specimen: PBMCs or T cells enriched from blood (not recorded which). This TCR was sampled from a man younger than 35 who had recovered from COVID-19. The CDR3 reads CASSSPRGTGLRGYTF. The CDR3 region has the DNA TGTGCCAGCAGTTCCCCCAGGGGGACAGGGCTTCGTGGCTACACCTTC.